The 27 T cell receptor beta chains in this list originate from one sample, sequenced in a study of STAT3 mutations in large granular lymphocyte leukemia (dated by TCRdb to between 2017 and 2020). Library preparation was by the immunoSEQ multiplex PCR assay. This is the immuneACCESS table as TCRdb keeps it, with only in-frame sequences that have V and J called. A part of the clones is gone; compared with another copy, unresolved V genes explain less than half, and the rest is unexplained. This sample holds 30,000 to 40,000 clones; 86% were observed only once. Clones ranked in the top ten supply 10% to 15% of the sample. Their antigen targets remain unknown. Broader findings and caveats from the paper: At least one immunodominant TCRbeta clonotype was present in every T-LGLL patient, and multiple immunodominant subclonotypes appeared in about half of the T-LGLL patients.

Sequencing input: peripheral blood mononuclear cells. These receptors were taken from a man between 60 and 75 years old with T-cell large granular lymphocyte leukemia. Some clones in this sample may be carry-over from other donors' samples. The age is the age at diagnosis.

The J gene is TRBJ1-5, the V gene TRBV29-1; TRBD1 matches at 7 bases. CDR1 and CDR2 from the germline V gene are SQVTM and ANQGSEA. The CDR3 covers 14 residues. V lost 6 bases and J lost 2; bases outside the gene matches: 7. The chain's CDR3 is CSVGGGQGNQPQHF. As DNA, the CDR3 is TGCAGCGTGGGGGGTGGACAGGGCAATCAGCCCCAGCATTTT.

This rearrangement joins TRBV2 to TRBJ2-7; 7 bases are a match to TRBD1. Germline lookup yields CDR1 SNHLY and CDR2 FYNNEI. CDR3 length equals 12 residues. V was clipped by 8 bases and J by 7 bases; unmatched bases: 8. As DNA, the CDR3 is TGTGCCAGCTCTAACAGGGGCAGGGAGCAGTACTTC. It is translated as CASSNRGREQYF.

This chain links TRBV5-4 with TRBJ2-7; TRBD1 aligns across 7 bases. V was pared by 0 bases and J by 1 base, with 4 bases of the junction left unmatched. Per germline, CDR1 SGHNT and CDR2 YYREEE (reference sequence). The CDR3 is 15 amino acids. The CDR3 spells CASSLEGQRSYEQYF. Here the CDR3 DNA reads TGTGCCAGCAGCTTGGAGGGACAGCGATCCTACGAGCAGTACTTC.

This rearrangement joins TRBV18 to TRBJ2-7; D gene unclear. The ends were cut back, 2 bases at V and 0 bases at J, with 8 bases in the middle. This CDR3 has 14 residues. The germline V gene has CDR1 KGHSH and CDR2 LQKENI. The CDR3 loop is CASSPGASSYEQYF. CDR3 nucleotides: TGTGCCAGCTCACCAGGCGCCAGCTCCTACGAGCAGTACTTC.

The chain employs TRBV15 and TRBJ2-5; 9 bases match TRBD2. This CDR3 is built from 15 residues. The germline V gene encodes CDR1 LNHNV and CDR2 YYDKDF (reference sequence). The J segment lost 2 bases and the V segment lost 0 bases, leaving 1 base of the junction unmatched. The CDR3 nucleotides read TGTGCCACCAGCAGAGATACTAGCGGGCAAGAGACCCAGTACTTC. Protein sequence: CATSRDTSGQETQYF.

This chain joins TRBV5-1 and TRBJ1-5; D gene uncertain. The V end lost 2 bases, the J end lost 0 bases, and 9 bases lay between the germline ends. The germline V gene encodes CDR1 SGHRS and CDR2 YFSETQ. The CDR3 sequence is 15 residues long. The CDR3 sequence: CASSLDGNSNQPQHF. DNA for the CDR3: TGCGCCAGCAGCTTAGACGGAAATAGCAATCAGCCCCAGCATTTT.

This clone came up a few times. An end of the junction differs from the germline gene, which may be a read error. J is TRBJ2-7 and V is TRBV7-9, with 10 bases that match TRBD2. The CDR3 covers 14 residues. Per the germline V gene, CDR1 is SEHNR and CDR2 is FQNEAQ (reference sequence). In nucleotides, the CDR3 is TGTGCCAGCAGCGTAGCGGGAGGCCTCTACGAGCAGTACTTC. Amino acid sequence: CASSVAGGLYEQYF.

The sample holds one count of this clone. DNA of the CDR3: TGCAGTGTTTTGGGTAAGGAAGCTTTCTTT. It specifies CSVLGKEAFF. The V call is TRBV20-1, the J call TRBJ1-1, with no clear D. This CDR3 region has 10 residues. V lost 7 bases, J lost 8 bases, and 11 bases lay in between. Germline V gene lookup returns CDR1 DFQATT and CDR2 SNEGSKA (reference sequence).

This clone was picked up one time. The chain is built from TRBV11-2 and TRBJ1-5; D remains ambiguous. Germline loops: CDR1 SGHAT, CDR2 FQNNGV. V was cut by 1 base and J by 4 bases, with 17 bases left in between. The CDR3 covers 17 residues. This CDR3 is CASSLGLGLLGNQPQHF. In DNA, the CDR3 is TGTGCCAGCAGCTTAGGTTTAGGGCTCCTTGGGAATCAGCCCCAGCATTTT.

The chain couples TRBV7-9 to TRBJ2-2; 11 nucleotides line up with TRBD1. The germline gives CDR1 SEHNR, CDR2 FQNEAQ (reference sequence). The CDR3 loop spans 16 amino acids. The V segment lost 4 bases and the J segment 5 bases; nucleotides outside the gene matches: 6. The CDR3 DNA sequence: TGTGCCAGCAGCTCCGGACAGGGGGCGTTGACCGGGGAGCTGTTTTTT. Protein product: CASSSGQGALTGELFF. The full variable domain, in which reference TRBV7-9 and TRBJ2-2 provide the parts outside the CDR3, is DTGVSQNPRHKITKRGQNVTFRCDPISEHNRLYWYRQTLGQGPEFLTYFQNEAQLEKSRLLSDRFSAERPKGSFSTLEIQRTEQGDSAMYLCASSSGQGALTGELFFGEGSRLTVL.

V is TRBV7-9 and J is TRBJ1-1; perhaps TRBD1 as D (6 bases). V was cut by 7 bases and J by 0 bases, with 12 bases left in between. The CDR3 is 14 amino acids. Looked up from germline, CDR1 is SEHNR and CDR2 is FQNEAQ (reference sequence). CDR3 in amino acids: CASTLQGMNTEAFF. Here the CDR3 DNA reads TGTGCCAGCACCCTACAGGGCATGAACACTGAAGCTTTCTTT.

This clone was seen only once. The chain carries TRBV5-1 and TRBJ2-6; D gene ambiguous. Germline CDR1 reads SGHRS; CDR2 reads YFSETQ. The CDR3 totals 13 residues. Trimming took 5 bases from V and 3 from J, leaving 6 bases between them. CDR3 nucleotide sequence: TGCGCCAGCAGGTTTGATGGGGCCAACGTCCTGACTTTC. As protein: CASRFDGANVLTF.

This chain uses TRBV7-9 with TRBJ1-3; no definite D call. V lost 0 bases and J lost 0, with 9 bases in between. Germline V gene data show CDR1 as SEHNR and CDR2 as FQNEAQ (reference sequence). CDR3 length equals 16 residues. The CDR3 sequence is CASSLANLNSGNTIYF. CDR3 nucleotides: TGTGCCAGCAGCTTAGCGAACCTCAACTCTGGAAACACCATATATTTT.

CDR3 coding DNA: TGTGCCAGCAGTTACCAGCAGGGAGGACGGGAGACCCAGTACTTC. Protein product: CASSYQQGGRETQYF. This chain links TRBV6-5 with TRBJ2-5; weak D call: TRBD2 (6 bases). Trimming shortened V by 2 bases and J by 5 bases, and 15 bases separated the two germline ends. CDR1 is MNHEY and CDR2 is SVGAGI in the germline V gene. The length of the CDR3 is 15 residues.

This clone was seen more than once but under ten times. The chain combines TRBV6-1 with TRBJ1-2; D may be TRBD1 (6 bases). Germline CDR1 is MNHNS and CDR2 is SASEGT. The CDR3 totals 14 residues. Trimming removed 4 bases at V and 4 bases at J, with 13 bases between. The CDR3: CASSGGDTLYGYTF. In DNA, the CDR3 is TGTGCCAGCAGTGGGGGGGACACCCTCTATGGCTACACCTTC.

This chain links TRBV5-4 with TRBJ2-3; 10 positions agree with TRBD2. Germline V gives CDR1 SGHNT, CDR2 YYREEE (reference sequence). The ends lost 4 bases at V and 7 bases at J; junction bases unmatched: 6. The CDR3 consists of 14 residues. This CDR3 reads CASSSASGGNTQYF. The CDR3 bases are TGTGCCAGCAGCAGTGCTAGCGGGGGCAATACGCAGTATTTT.

The chain carries TRBV4-1 and TRBJ2-3; TRBD2 matches 7 bases. Trimming cost V 1 base and J 2 bases; bases outside gene matches: 9. The V gene's germline CDR1 is MGHRA and CDR2 YSYEKL. The CDR3 runs 17 residues. This CDR3 is CASSQGRSSGSTDTQYF. CDR3 nucleotide sequence: TGCGCCAGCAGCCAAGGTAGGAGTAGCGGGTCCACAGATACGCAGTATTTT.

The chain carries TRBV10-2 and TRBJ2-3; D ambiguous. CDR3 length: 12 residues. V was clipped by 6 bases and J by 0 bases, with 4 bases between them. Per germline, CDR1 WSHSY and CDR2 SAAADI. The CDR3 bases are TGCGCCAGCAGGGGTAGCACAGATACGCAGTATTTT. It codes for CASRGSTDTQYF.

This clone was counted between two and nine times. This CDR3 is CASSYSTAADEQYF. The CDR3 region has the DNA TGTGCCAGCAGTTACTCGACAGCGGCGGACGAGCAGTACTTC. This rearrangement joins TRBV6-6 to TRBJ2-7; the D call may be TRBD1 or TRBD2 (5 bases each). The germline gives CDR1 MNHNY, CDR2 SVGAGI (reference sequence). V gave up 0 bases and J gave up 5 bases, with 11 bases separating them. The CDR3 has 14 residues.

The chain links TRBV28 to TRBJ1-6; 7 bases are a match to TRBD1. The germline gives CDR1 MDHEN, CDR2 SYDVKM. There are 12 residues in the CDR3. V gave up 3 bases and J gave up 15 bases; unmatched junction bases: 5. This CDR3 is CASSFGQELLHF. In DNA form, the CDR3 reads TGTGCCAGCAGTTTCGGACAGGAACTCCTCCACTTT.

The sample holds a few counts of this clone. The rearrangement joins TRBV5-1 to TRBJ2-1; 7 bases map to TRBD2. The CDR3 contains 14 residues. CDR1 and CDR2 from the germline V gene are SGHRS and YFSETQ. V lost 1 base, J lost 8 bases, and 6 bases stayed unmatched. CDR3 in amino acids: CASSLIAGEDEQFF. CDR3 DNA: TGCGCCAGCAGCTTGATAGCGGGTGAGGATGAGCAGTTCTTC.

The chain couples TRBV4-2 to TRBJ2-1; D ambiguous. The V end lost 2 bases, the J end lost 10 bases, and 15 bases lay between the germline ends. CDR1 LGHNA and CDR2 YNFKEQ come from the germline V gene. The CDR3 extends over 14 amino acids. CDR3 nucleotide sequence: TGTGCCAGCAGCCAAACCCCGGGCTTTCAGGAGCAGTTCTTC. Translation gives CASSQTPGFQEQFF.

V usage is TRBV13 and J usage is TRBJ2-4, with D possibly being TRBD1 or TRBD2 (5 bases each). The germline V gene encodes CDR1 PRHDT and CDR2 FYEKMQ (reference sequence). Trimming pared 5 bases from V and 1 base from J, leaving 21 bases between. The CDR3 spans 18 residues. CDR3 in DNA: TGTGCCAGCAGCGGCCGGAGGCAGGGCCTCTTGGCCAAAAACATTCAGTACTTC. Translated: CASSGRRQGLLAKNIQYF.

This chain links TRBV5-1 with TRBJ2-1; 11 positions agree with TRBD2. V was pared by 2 bases and J by 6 bases, with 4 bases of the junction left unmatched. The germline V gene encodes CDR1 SGHRS and CDR2 YFSETQ. The CDR3 extends over 15 amino acids. The CDR3, as DNA: TGCGCCAGCAGCTTTAGCGGGAGGGAAAGCAATGAGCAGTTCTTC. As protein: CASSFSGRESNEQFF.

This chain joins TRBV7-2 and TRBJ2-7, with D unclear. The germline V gene encodes CDR1 SGHTA and CDR2 FQGNSA. V lost 1 base and J lost 3, with 10 bases in between. CDR3 length: 14 residues. CDR3 protein: CASSLVSADYEQYF. Here the CDR3 DNA reads TGTGCCAGCAGCTTAGTGTCCGCTGACTACGAGCAGTACTTC.

This clone was counted a few times. The chain couples TRBV7-2 to TRBJ1-5; D gene uncertain. V dropped 5 bases and J dropped 5 bases, with 10 bases sitting between them. This CDR3 region has 13 residues. Germline V gene data show CDR1 as SGHTA and CDR2 as FQGNSA. The CDR3 DNA follows: TGTGCCAGCAGCCCAACGCGGGATCAGCCCCAGCATTTT. Its protein product is CASSPTRDQPQHF.

CDR3 DNA sequence: TGTGCCAGCAGTTCTGACCCGACAAGATGGTATGGCTACACCTTC. It specifies CASSSDPTRWYGYTF. This sequence joins TRBV27 and TRBJ1-2; no definite D call. The V gene lost 4 bases and the J gene lost 5 bases, with 17 bases spanning the gap. CDR1 and CDR2 (germline): MNHEY, SMNVEV (reference sequence). The CDR3 length is 15 residues.